The 20 T cell receptor beta chains below were found in one sample sequenced in a study of cytomegalovirus exposure and HLA in healthy donors. The protocol was immunoSEQ multiplex PCR, while the TCRdb copy is restricted to in-frame clones and leaves out a portion. The sample has fewer than 350,000 clones; more than 75% are singletons. The sequencing sample was made of PBMCs. The receptors shown here come from a young woman in good health and CMV-seronegative.

The chain employs TRBV2 and TRBJ2-2, with a weak D call TRBD2 (5 bases). The V gene lost 3 bases and the J gene lost 1 base, with 9 bases spanning the gap. The CDR3 has 15 residues. Germline CDR1 SNHLY, CDR2 FYNNEI. The CDR3 DNA follows: TGTGCCAGCAGTGAGACTACCTTGAACACCGGGGAGCTGTTTTTT. It is translated as CASSETTLNTGELFF.

This chain connects TRBV6-5 to TRBJ1-3; TRBD1 is a possible D gene (5 bases). Trimming removed 0 bases at V and 0 bases at J, with 9 bases between. CDR1 is MNHEY, CDR2 SVGAGI, per germline. There are 16 residues in the CDR3. DNA for the CDR3: TGTGCCAGCAGTTACTCCAACACAGGCTCTGGAAACACCATATATTTT. This translates into CASSYSNTGSGNTIYF.

V and J are TRBV7-2 and TRBJ2-7, with TRBD2 matching over 8 bases. Looked up from germline, CDR1 is SGHTA and CDR2 is FQGNSA. The length of the CDR3 is 15 residues. V was clipped by 1 base and J by 4 bases; unmatched bases: 6. CDR3 nucleotides: TGTGCCAGCAGCTTAGTAGACGGGAGGGTTTACGAGCAGTACTTC. Protein sequence: CASSLVDGRVYEQYF. The full variable domain, rest sourced from reference TRBV7-2 and TRBJ2-7, is GAGVSQSPSNKVTEKGKDVELRCDPISGHTALYWYRQSLGQGLEFLIYFQGNSAPDKSGLPSDRFSAERTGGSVSTLTIQRTQQEDSAVYLCASSLVDGRVYEQYFGPGTRLTVT.

This clone was seen a single time. This chain connects TRBV7-3 to TRBJ2-1; 12 bases fit TRBD2. Germline V gives CDR1 SGHTA, CDR2 FQGTGA. V gave up 6 bases and J gave up 2 bases; unmatched junction bases: 2. The CDR3 loop spans 15 amino acids. For the CDR3, the DNA is TGTGCCAGCAGTCTAGCGGGAGGGCCCTACAATGAGCAGTTCTTC. This translates into CASSLAGGPYNEQFF.

The V call is TRBV27, the J call TRBJ2-1; D is ambiguous. The ends were cut back, 7 bases at V and 6 bases at J, with 22 bases in the middle. The CDR3 totals 16 residues. Germline V gives CDR1 MNHEY, CDR2 SMNVEV (reference sequence). CDR3 nucleotides: TGTGCCAGCACCCCGCCTGGTGGGCCAAAACGCAATGAGCAGTTCTTC. As protein: CASTPPGGPKRNEQFF.

This chain connects TRBV7-2 to TRBJ1-2; 8 nucleotides align to TRBD1. The V segment lost 5 bases and the J segment 4 bases; nucleotides outside the gene matches: 9. Germline V gene data show CDR1 as SGHTA and CDR2 as FQGNSA. The CDR3 is 15 amino acids. The CDR3 loop reads CASSPWTGSPYGYTF. The DNA of the CDR3 is TGTGCCAGCAGCCCCTGGACAGGGTCACCCTATGGCTACACCTTC.

V and J are TRBV2 and TRBJ1-5; the match to TRBD1 covers 7 bases. The CDR3 runs to 15 residues. V shed 6 bases and J 6 bases; nucleotides not matched to a gene: 11. Germline V gene lookup returns CDR1 SNHLY and CDR2 FYNNEI. CDR3 in amino acids: CASRDLTGAGQPQHF. The CDR3 DNA reads TGTGCCAGCAGAGACCTTACAGGGGCCGGTCAGCCCCAGCATTTT.

CDR3 amino acids: CASSSAEQGAPPYEQYF. CDR3 sequence (DNA): TGTGCCAGCAGCTCTGCCGAACAGGGGGCCCCCCCTTACGAGCAGTACTTC. This chain links TRBV13 with TRBJ2-7, with TRBD1 identical over 9 bases. There are 17 residues in the CDR3. Germline CDR1 and CDR2: PRHDT and FYEKMQ (reference sequence). Trimming cost V 4 bases and J 4 bases; bases outside gene matches: 14.

CDR3: CASSLAGGGGSYNEQFF. The CDR3 nucleotides read TGTGCCAGCAGCCTAGCGGGAGGAGGGGGCTCCTACAATGAGCAGTTCTTC. J is TRBJ2-1 and V is TRBV25-1, with 11 bases that match TRBD2. The V segment lost 6 bases and the J segment 0 bases; nucleotides outside the gene matches: 7. Germline V lookup: CDR1 MGHDK, CDR2 SYGVNS. The CDR3 sequence is 17 residues long.

The CDR3 sequence: CASSVAGVNTEAFF. Here the CDR3 DNA reads TGTGCCAGCAGCGTAGCAGGGGTCAACACTGAAGCTTTCTTT. This chain uses TRBV9 with TRBJ1-1, with D maybe TRBD1 (6 bases). V lost 0 bases and J lost 2, with 8 bases in between. Germline V gene lookup returns CDR1 SGDLS and CDR2 YYNGEE. The CDR3 is made up of 14 amino acids. The whole variable domain, filled in from reference TRBV9 and TRBJ1-1, reads DSGVTQTPKHLITATGQRVTLRCSPRSGDLSVYWYQQSLDQGLQFLIQYYNGEERAKGNILERFSAQQFPDLHSELNLSSLELGDSALYFCASSVAGVNTEAFFGQGTRLTVV.

This chain connects TRBV7-8 to TRBJ1-2; unclear D gene. The CDR3 consists of 16 residues. The germline V and J ends were trimmed by 0 bases and 1 base, with 12 bases remaining between them. Germline V gives CDR1 SGHVS, CDR2 FQNEAQ. The CDR3 sequence: CASSLAPGVINYGYTF. DNA for the CDR3: TGTGCCAGCAGCTTAGCGCCCGGGGTAATTAACTATGGCTACACCTTC.

The rearrangement uses TRBV27 and TRBJ2-1, with TRBD2 matching 10 bases. CDR1 is MNHEY and CDR2 is SMNVEV in the germline V gene (reference sequence). The CDR3 is 13 residues long. J was trimmed by 13 bases and V by 3 bases; bases with no gene match: 6. CDR3 nucleotides: TGTGCCAGCAGTTTGGAGCCTAGCGGGGGACAGTTCTTC. Its protein product is CASSLEPSGGQFF.

This sequence joins TRBV13 and TRBJ2-3, with unresolved D. Trimming removed 5 bases at V and 6 bases at J, with 9 bases between. Germline CDR1 and CDR2: PRHDT and FYEKMQ (reference sequence). CDR3 length equals 12 residues. The CDR3 sequence: CASSGLGDTQYF. The CDR3 DNA reads as TGTGCCAGCAGCGGCCTCGGGGATACGCAGTATTTT.

There are a few counts of this clone. This sequence joins TRBV25-1 and TRBJ2-7, with 7 bases identical to TRBD1. Losses at the gene ends were 8 bases for V and 7 bases for J; bases not matched to a gene: 11. CDR1 is MGHDK, CDR2 SYGVNS, per germline. The length of the CDR3 is 13 residues. The CDR3, as DNA: TGTGCCAGCGGTCGACAGGGAACAGGGGAGCAGTACTTC. It specifies CASGRQGTGEQYF.

This clone was observed a single time. The chain recombines TRBV6-5 with TRBJ2-1; 9 nucleotides line up with TRBD2. Trimming at V came to 7 bases and at J to 5 bases, leaving 9 bases not matched to a gene. Germline V gene lookup returns CDR1 MNHEY and CDR2 SVGAGI. The CDR3 extends over 15 amino acids. The CDR3 coding sequence is TGTGCCAGCACCCCGCTGCTAGCGGGGAACAATGAGCAGTTCTTC. Translating gives CASTPLLAGNNEQFF.

The CDR3 sequence is CASTGQGGQYF. The CDR3 DNA is TGTGCCAGCACCGGACAGGGAGGCCAGTACTTC. J is TRBJ2-5 and V is TRBV6-5, with 8 bases fitting TRBD1. V gave up 7 bases and J gave up 10 bases; unmatched junction bases: 5. CDR1 MNHEY and CDR2 SVGAGI come from the germline V gene. CDR3 size: 11 residues.

This clone was recorded only once. The chain links TRBV30 to TRBJ2-3, with TRBD1 matching over 9 bases. V shed 3 bases and J 1 base; nucleotides not matched to a gene: 5. CDR1 and CDR2 (germline): GTSNPN, SVGIG (reference sequence). The CDR3 consists of 15 residues. In nucleotides, the CDR3 is TGTGCCTGGAGCGAACAGGGGGCTCGCACAGATACGCAGTATTTT. Translated, it gives CAWSEQGARTDTQYF.

The CDR3 DNA is TGTGCCAGCAGCCTATACGGGACATTGAGCAATGAGCAGTTCTTC. It yields the protein CASSLYGTLSNEQFF. The chain combines TRBV9 with TRBJ2-1; a possible D gene is TRBD1 (6 bases). Trimming stripped 4 bases from V and 6 bases from J, with 17 bases between. The CDR3 is made up of 15 amino acids. The germline gives CDR1 SGDLS, CDR2 YYNGEE.

This chain joins TRBV15 and TRBJ2-7; 12 bases are a match to TRBD2. Germline loops: CDR1 LNHNV, CDR2 YYDKDF (reference sequence). The CDR3 is 15 residues long. Losses at the gene ends were 2 bases for V and 5 bases for J; bases not matched to a gene: 4. CDR3 DNA: TGTGCCACCAGCAGACTAGCGGGAGGGCCCAACGAGCAGTACTTC. This translates into CATSRLAGGPNEQYF.

Concerning this clone: At one end, the junction sequence differs from germline, possibly due to a read error. The chain employs TRBV7-7 and TRBJ2-1; TRBD2 is a possible D gene (5 bases). This CDR3 comprises 15 residues. Germline CDR1 SSHAT, CDR2 FNYEAQ (reference sequence). CDR3 residues: CASSIEPGISNEQFF. The CDR3 DNA reads TGTGCTAGCAGCATCGAACCCGGGATATCCAATGAGCAGTTCTTC.